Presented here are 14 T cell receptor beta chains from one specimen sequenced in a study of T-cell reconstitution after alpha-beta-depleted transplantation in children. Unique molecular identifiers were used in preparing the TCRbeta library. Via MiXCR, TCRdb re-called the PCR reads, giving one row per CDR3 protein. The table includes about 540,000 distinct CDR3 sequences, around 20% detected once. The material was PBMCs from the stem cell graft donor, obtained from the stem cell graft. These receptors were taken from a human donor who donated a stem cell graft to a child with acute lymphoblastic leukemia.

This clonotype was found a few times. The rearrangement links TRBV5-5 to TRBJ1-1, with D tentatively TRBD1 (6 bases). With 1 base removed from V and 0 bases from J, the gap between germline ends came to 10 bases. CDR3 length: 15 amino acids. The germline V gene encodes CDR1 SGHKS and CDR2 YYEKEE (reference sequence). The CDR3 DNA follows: TGTGCCAGCAGCTTGACAGGGAATATGAACACTGAAGCTTTCTTT. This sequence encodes CASSLTGNMNTEAFF.

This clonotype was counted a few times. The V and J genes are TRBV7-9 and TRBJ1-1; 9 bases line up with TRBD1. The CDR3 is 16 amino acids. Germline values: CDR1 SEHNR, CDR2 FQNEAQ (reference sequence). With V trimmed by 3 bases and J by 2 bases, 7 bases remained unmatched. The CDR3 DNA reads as TGTGCCAGCAGCTTCCGACAGGGGGAGTTTAACACTGAAGCTTTCTTT. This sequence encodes CASSFRQGEFNTEAFF.

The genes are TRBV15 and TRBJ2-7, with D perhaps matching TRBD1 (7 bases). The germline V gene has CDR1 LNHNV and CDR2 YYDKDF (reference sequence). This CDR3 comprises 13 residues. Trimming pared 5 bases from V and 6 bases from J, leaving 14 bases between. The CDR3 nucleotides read TGTGCCACCAGCCTCGGCCAGGGGGGCGAGCAGTACTTC. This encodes CATSLGQGGEQYF.

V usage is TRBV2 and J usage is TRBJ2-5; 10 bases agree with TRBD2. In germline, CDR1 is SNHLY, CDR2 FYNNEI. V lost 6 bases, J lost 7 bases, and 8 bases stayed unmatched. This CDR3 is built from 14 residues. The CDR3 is CASSQGLALGTQYF. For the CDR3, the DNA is TGTGCCAGCAGCCAGGGACTAGCGCTGGGGACCCAGTACTTC. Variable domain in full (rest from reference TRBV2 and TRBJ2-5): EPEVTQTPSHQVTQMGQEVILRCVPISNHLYFYWYRQILGQKVEFLVSFYNNEISEKSEIFDDQFSVERPDGSNFTLKIRSTKLEDSAMYFCASSQGLALGTQYFGPGTRLLVL.

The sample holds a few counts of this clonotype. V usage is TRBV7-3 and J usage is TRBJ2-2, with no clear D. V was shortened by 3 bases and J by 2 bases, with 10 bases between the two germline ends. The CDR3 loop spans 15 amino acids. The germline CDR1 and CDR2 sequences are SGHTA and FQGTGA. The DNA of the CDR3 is TGTGCCAGCAGCTTGTATGCAGGAAACACCGGGGAGCTGTTTTTT. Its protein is CASSLYAGNTGELFF. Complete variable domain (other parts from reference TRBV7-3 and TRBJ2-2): GAGVSQTPSNKVTEKGKYVELRCDPISGHTALYWYRQSLGQGPEFLIYFQGTGAADDSGLPNDRFFAVRPEGSVSTLKIQRTERGDSAVYLCASSLYAGNTGELFFGEGSRLTVL.

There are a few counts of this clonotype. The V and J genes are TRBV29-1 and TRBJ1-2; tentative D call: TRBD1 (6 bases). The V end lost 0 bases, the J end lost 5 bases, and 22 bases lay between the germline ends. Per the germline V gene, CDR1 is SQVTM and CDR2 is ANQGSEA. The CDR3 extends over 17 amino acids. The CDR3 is CSVEDRLDRFGDYGYTF. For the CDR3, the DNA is TGCAGCGTTGAAGACCGGTTAGACAGGTTCGGGGATTATGGCTACACCTTC.

CDR3 protein: CATSQRSTDTQYF. The CDR3 coding sequence is TGTGCCACCAGCCAGCGGAGCACAGATACGCAGTATTTT. The rearrangement uses TRBV24-1 and TRBJ2-3; D perhaps matches TRBD2 (5 bases). The germline V and J ends were trimmed by 7 bases and 0 bases, with 7 bases remaining between them. The CDR3 consists of 13 residues. CDR1 and CDR2 (germline): KGHDR, SFDVKD.

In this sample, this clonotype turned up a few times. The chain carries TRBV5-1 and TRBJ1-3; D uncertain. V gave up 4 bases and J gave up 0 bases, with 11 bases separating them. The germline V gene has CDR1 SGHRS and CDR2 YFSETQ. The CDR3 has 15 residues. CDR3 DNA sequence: TGCGCCAGCAGCGTGGACGGCAACTCTGGAAACACCATATATTTT. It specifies CASSVDGNSGNTIYF.

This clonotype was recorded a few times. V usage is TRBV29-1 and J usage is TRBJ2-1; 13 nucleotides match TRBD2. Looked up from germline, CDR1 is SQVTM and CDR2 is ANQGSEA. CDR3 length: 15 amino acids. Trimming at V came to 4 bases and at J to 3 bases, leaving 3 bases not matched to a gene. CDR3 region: CSVGTSGSRYNEQFF. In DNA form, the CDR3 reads TGCAGCGTTGGGACTAGCGGGAGTCGCTACAATGAGCAGTTCTTC.

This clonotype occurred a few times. The CDR3: CASSTRLSLNTEAFF. The CDR3 DNA reads as TGTGCCAGCAGCACCAGGTTGTCTTTGAACACTGAAGCTTTCTTT. The gene calls are TRBV5-6 and TRBJ1-1, with no clear D. V lost 4 bases and J 0 bases, leaving 13 bases between the germline ends. This CDR3 is built from 15 residues. Germline CDR1 is SGHDT and CDR2 is YYEEEE. Using reference TRBV5-6 and TRBJ1-1 for the parts outside the CDR3, the full variable domain is DAGVTQSPTHLIKTRGQQVTLRCSPKSGHDTVSWYQQALGQGPQFIFQYYEEEERQRGNFPDRFSGHQFPNYSSELNVNALLLGDSALYLCASSTRLSLNTEAFFGQGTRLTVV.

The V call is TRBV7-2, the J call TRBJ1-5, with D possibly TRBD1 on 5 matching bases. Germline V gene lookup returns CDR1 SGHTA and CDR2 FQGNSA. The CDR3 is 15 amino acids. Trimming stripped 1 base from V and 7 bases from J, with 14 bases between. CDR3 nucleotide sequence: TGTGCCAGCAGCTTAGAGTTCGGGGCAGGGCAGCCCCAGCATTTT. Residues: CASSLEFGAGQPQHF.

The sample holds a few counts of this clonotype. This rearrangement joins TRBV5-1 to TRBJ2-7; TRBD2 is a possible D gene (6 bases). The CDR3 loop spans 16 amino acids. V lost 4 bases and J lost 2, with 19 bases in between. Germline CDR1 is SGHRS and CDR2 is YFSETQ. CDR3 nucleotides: TGCGCCAGCAGCCCCTATACGTGGGAGGATACCTACGAGCAGTACTTC. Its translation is CASSPYTWEDTYEQYF.

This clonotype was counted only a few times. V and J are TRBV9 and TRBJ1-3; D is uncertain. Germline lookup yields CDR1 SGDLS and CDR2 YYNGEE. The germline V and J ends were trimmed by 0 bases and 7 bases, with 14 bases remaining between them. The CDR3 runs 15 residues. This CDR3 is CASSVDWVVGNTIYF. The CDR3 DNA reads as TGTGCCAGCAGCGTAGATTGGGTGGTAGGGAACACCATATATTTT. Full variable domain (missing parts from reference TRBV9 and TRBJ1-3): DSGVTQTPKHLITATGQRVTLRCSPRSGDLSVYWYQQSLDQGLQFLIQYYNGEERAKGNILERFSAQQFPDLHSELNLSSLELGDSALYFCASSVDWVVGNTIYFGEGSWLTVV.

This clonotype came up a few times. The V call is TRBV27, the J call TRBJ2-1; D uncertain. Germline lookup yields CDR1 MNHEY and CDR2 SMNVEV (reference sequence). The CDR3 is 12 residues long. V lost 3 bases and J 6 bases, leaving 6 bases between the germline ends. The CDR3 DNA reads TGTGCCAGCAGTTTCGCCGGCAATGAGCAGTTCTTC. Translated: CASSFAGNEQFF.